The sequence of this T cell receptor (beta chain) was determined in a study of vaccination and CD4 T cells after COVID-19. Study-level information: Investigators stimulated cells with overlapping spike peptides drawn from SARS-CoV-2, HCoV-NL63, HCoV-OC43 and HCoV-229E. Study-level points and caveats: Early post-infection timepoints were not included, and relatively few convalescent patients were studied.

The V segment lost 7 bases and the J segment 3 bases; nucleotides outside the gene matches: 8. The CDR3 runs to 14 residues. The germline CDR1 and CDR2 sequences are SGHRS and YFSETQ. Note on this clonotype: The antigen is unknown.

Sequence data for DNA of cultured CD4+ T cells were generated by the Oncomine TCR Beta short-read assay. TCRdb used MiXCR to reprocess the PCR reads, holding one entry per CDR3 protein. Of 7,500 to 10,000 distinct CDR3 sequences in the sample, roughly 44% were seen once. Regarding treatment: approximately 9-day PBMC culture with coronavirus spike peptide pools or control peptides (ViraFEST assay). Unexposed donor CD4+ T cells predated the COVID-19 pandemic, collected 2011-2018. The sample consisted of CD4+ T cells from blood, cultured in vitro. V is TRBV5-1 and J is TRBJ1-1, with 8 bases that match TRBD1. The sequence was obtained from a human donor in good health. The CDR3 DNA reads TGCGCCAGCGGGGACCAGGGGGCCCACACTGAAGCTTTCTTT. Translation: CASGDQGAHTEAFF.